Below, one TCR beta chain is given with its context. Other nucleotide sequences in the sample specify the same CDR3. The data were taken from a study of blood T cell repertoires in COVID-19. About the research overall: Material from acute and convalescent COVID-19 was sourced from the United States, Italy and Spain. In each case, the material was cDNA or gDNA derived from T cells, B-cell-depleted T cells, or PBMCs.

Original processing methods: It was from reference gene primer amplification that nucleated cell counts were estimated. Using immunoSEQ multiplex PCR, the repertoire was profiled, and TCRdb retains in-frame clones only, with some absent. D and trimming were read from the DNA, whereas the V and J calls and clone size are those reported in that table. Among 330,000 or so clones, approximately 89% were seen once, and the ten largest hold 3.5% to 4%. Per germline, CDR1 SGHRS and CDR2 YFSETQ. The CDR3 loop spans 13 amino acids. Between the trimmed V and J ends, which lost 5 bases and 1 base, there was a span of 9 bases.

This chain joins TRBV5-1 and TRBJ1-1, with a tentative D call TRBD1 (6 bases). The origin of this receptor is a woman aged 55-70 years with COVID-19, enrolled during active disease. The sequenced material came from peripheral blood. CDR3 coding DNA: TGCGCCAGCAGTTACAGGGAGAACACTGAAGCTTTCTTT. This gives the protein CASSYRENTEAFF.